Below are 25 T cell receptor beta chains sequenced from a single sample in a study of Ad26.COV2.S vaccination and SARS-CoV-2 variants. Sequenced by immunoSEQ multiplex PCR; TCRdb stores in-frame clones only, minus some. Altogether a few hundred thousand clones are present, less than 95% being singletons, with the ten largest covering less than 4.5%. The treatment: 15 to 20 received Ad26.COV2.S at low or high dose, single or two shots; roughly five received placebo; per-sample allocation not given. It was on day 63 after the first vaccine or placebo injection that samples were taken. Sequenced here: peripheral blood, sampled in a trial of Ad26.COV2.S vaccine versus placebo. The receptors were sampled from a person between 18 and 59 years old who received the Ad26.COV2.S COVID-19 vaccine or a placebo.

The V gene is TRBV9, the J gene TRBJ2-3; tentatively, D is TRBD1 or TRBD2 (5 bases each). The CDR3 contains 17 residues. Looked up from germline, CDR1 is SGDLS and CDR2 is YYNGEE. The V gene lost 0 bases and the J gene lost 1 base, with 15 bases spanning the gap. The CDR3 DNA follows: TGTGCCAGCAGCGTAGAGTTAGGGACCGGAGGCACAGATACGCAGTATTTT. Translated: CASSVELGTGGTDTQYF.

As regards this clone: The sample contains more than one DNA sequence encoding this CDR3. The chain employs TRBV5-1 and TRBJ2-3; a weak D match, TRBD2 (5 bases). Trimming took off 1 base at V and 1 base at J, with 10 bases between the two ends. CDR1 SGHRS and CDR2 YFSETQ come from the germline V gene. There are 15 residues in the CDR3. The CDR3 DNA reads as TGCGCCAGCAGCTTGCGGGGTGTCGGCACAGATACGCAGTATTTT. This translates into CASSLRGVGTDTQYF.

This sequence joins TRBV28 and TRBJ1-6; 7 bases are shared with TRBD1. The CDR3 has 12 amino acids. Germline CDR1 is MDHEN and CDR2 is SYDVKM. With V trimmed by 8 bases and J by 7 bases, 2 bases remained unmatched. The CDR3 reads CASRDSNSPLHF. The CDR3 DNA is TGTGCCAGCCGGGACAGCAATTCACCCCTCCACTTT.

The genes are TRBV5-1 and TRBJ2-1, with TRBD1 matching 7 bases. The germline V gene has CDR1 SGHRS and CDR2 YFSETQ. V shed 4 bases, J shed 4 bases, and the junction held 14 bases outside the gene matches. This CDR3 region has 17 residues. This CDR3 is CASSPIRTGPLYNEQFF. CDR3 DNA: TGCGCCAGCAGCCCCATCAGGACAGGCCCACTTTACAATGAGCAGTTCTTC.

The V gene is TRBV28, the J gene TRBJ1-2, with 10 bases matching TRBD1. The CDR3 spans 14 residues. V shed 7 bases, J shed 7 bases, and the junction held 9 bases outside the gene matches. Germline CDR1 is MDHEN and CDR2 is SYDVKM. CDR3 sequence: CASKGQGRLAGYTF. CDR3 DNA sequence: TGTGCCAGCAAGGGACAGGGGCGCCTTGCTGGCTACACCTTC.

As DNA, the CDR3 is TGCGCCAGCAGCCAAGCGGGCTCCGCGGGCGAAAAACTGTTTTTT. It encodes CASSQAGSAGEKLFF. This chain links TRBV4-3 with TRBJ1-4, with D unresolved. The CDR3 sequence is 15 residues long. Germline V lookup: CDR1 LGHNA, CDR2 YSLEER. Trimming pared 1 base from V and 8 bases from J, leaving 14 bases between.

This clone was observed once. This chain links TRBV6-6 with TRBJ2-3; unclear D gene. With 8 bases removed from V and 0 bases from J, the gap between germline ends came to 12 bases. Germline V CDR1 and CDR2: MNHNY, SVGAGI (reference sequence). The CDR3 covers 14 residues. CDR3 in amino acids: CASGDPPSTDTQYF. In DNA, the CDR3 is TGTGCCAGCGGAGACCCACCTAGCACAGATACGCAGTATTTT.

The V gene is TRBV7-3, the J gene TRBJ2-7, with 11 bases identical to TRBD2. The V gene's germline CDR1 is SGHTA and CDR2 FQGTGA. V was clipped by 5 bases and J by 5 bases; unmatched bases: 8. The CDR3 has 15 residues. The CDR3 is CASSASLAGVDEQYF. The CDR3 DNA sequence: TGTGCCAGCAGCGCGTCACTAGCGGGAGTCGACGAGCAGTACTTC.

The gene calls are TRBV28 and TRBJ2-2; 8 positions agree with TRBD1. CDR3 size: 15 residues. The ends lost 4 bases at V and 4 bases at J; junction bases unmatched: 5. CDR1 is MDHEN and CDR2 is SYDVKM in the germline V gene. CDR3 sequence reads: CASSWRQGFTGELFF. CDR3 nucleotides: TGTGCCAGCAGTTGGAGACAGGGGTTCACCGGGGAGCTGTTTTTT. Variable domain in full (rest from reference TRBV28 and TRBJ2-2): DVKVTQSSRYLVKRTGEKVFLECVQDMDHENMFWYRQDPGLGLRLIYFSYDVKMKEKGDIPEGYSVSREKKERFSLILESASTNQTSMYLCASSWRQGFTGELFFGEGSRLTVL.

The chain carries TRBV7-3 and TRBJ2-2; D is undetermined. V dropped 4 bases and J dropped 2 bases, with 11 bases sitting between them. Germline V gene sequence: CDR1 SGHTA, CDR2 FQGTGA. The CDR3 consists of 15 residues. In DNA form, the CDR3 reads TGTGCCAGCAGCTCTGGACCTTCTAACACCGGGGAGCTGTTTTTT. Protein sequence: CASSSGPSNTGELFF.

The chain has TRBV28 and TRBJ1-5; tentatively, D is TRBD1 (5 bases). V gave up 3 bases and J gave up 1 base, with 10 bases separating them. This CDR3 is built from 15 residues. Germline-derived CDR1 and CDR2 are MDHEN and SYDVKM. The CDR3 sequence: CASSLGTVSNQPQHF. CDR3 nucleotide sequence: TGTGCCAGCAGTTTGGGGACGGTGAGCAATCAGCCCCAGCATTTT.

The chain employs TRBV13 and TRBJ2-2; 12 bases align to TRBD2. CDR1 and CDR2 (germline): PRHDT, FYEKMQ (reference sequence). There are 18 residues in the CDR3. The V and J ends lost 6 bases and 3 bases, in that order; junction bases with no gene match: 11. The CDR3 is CASRDRASGRADTGELFF. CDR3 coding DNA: TGTGCCAGCAGAGATCGGGCTAGCGGGAGGGCCGACACCGGGGAGCTGTTTTTT.

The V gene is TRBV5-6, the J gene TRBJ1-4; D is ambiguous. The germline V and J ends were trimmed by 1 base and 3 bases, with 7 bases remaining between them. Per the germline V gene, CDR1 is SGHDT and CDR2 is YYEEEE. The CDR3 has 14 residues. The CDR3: CASSLSGANEKLFF. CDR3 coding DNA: TGTGCCAGCAGCTTGAGCGGGGCTAATGAAAAACTGTTTTTT.

The CDR3 sequence: CATSDRTSGRASYNEQFF. For the CDR3, the DNA is TGTGCCACCAGTGATAGGACTAGCGGGAGGGCATCCTACAATGAGCAGTTCTTC. This sequence joins TRBV24-1 and TRBJ2-1, with 15 bases aligning to TRBD2. This CDR3 contains 18 residues. Germline V gene data show CDR1 as KGHDR and CDR2 as SFDVKD. Unmatched junction bases numbered 3, after V lost 3 bases and J lost 1 base.

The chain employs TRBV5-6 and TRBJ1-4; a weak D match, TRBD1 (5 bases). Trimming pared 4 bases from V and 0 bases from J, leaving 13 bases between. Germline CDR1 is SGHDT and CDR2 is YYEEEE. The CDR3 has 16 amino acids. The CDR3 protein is CASSGMGPATNEKLFF. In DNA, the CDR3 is TGTGCCAGCAGCGGAATGGGACCGGCAACTAATGAAAAACTGTTTTTT.

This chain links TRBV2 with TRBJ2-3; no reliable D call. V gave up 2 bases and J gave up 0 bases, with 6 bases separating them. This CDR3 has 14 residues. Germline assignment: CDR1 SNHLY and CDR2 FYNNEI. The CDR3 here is CASSEQSSTDTQYF. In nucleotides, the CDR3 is TGTGCCAGCAGTGAACAGAGTAGCACAGATACGCAGTATTTT.

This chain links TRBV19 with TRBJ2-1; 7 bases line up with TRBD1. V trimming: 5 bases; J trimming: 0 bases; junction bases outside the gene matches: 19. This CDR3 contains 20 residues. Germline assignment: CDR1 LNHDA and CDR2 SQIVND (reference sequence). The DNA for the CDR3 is TGTGCCAGTAGTCAAATCACCGGGACAGATTTTACGAGCTCCTACAATGAGCAGTTCTTC. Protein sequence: CASSQITGTDFTSSYNEQFF.

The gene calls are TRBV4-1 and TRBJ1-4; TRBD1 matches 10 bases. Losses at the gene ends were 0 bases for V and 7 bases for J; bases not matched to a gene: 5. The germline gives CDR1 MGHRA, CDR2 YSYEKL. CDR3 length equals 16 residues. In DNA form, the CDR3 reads TGCGCCAGCAGCCAAGATGGGGGACAGGGGAGTGAAAAACTGTTTTTT. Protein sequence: CASSQDGGQGSEKLFF.

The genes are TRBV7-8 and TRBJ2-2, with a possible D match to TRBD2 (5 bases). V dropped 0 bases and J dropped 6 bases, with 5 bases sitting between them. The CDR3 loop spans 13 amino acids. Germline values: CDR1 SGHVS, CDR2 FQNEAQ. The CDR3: CASSLAGAGELFF. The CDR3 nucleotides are TGTGCCAGCAGCTTAGCCGGGGCCGGGGAGCTGTTTTTT.

The CDR3 nucleotides are TGTGCCAGTAGTATAGATGGCCAGGGATATCAGCCCCAGCATTTT. Translated, it gives CASSIDGQGYQPQHF. The rearrangement links TRBV19 to TRBJ1-5; D might be TRBD1 (5 bases). Trimming took 0 bases from V and 5 from J, leaving 11 bases between them. The germline V gene encodes CDR1 LNHDA and CDR2 SQIVND (reference sequence). The CDR3 consists of 15 residues.

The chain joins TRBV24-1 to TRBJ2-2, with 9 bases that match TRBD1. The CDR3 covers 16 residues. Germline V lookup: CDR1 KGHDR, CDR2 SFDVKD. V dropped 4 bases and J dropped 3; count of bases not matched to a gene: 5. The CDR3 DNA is TGTGCCACCAGTGACACAGGGGGCTTAGACACCGGGGAGCTGTTTTTT. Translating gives CATSDTGGLDTGELFF.

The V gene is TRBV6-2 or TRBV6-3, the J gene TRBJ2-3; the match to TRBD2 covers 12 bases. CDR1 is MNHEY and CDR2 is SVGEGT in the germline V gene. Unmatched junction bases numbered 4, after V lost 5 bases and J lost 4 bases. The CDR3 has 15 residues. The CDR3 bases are TGTGCCAGCAGTCAGCTAGCGGGAGGGTCAGATACGCAGTATTTT. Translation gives CASSQLAGGSDTQYF.

CDR3 protein: CASSVNRDATEAFF. The CDR3 DNA sequence: TGTGCCAGCAGCGTAAACAGGGATGCTACTGAAGCTTTCTTT. This chain uses TRBV9 with TRBJ1-1; D might be TRBD1 (6 bases). The germline V and J ends were trimmed by 1 base and 5 bases, with 12 bases remaining between them. This CDR3 comprises 14 residues. The germline V gene has CDR1 SGDLS and CDR2 YYNGEE. The variable domain in full, with the rest retrieved from reference TRBV9 and TRBJ1-1, is DSGVTQTPKHLITATGQRVTLRCSPRSGDLSVYWYQQSLDQGLQFLIQYYNGEERAKGNILERFSAQQFPDLHSELNLSSLELGDSALYFCASSVNRDATEAFFGQGTRLTVV.

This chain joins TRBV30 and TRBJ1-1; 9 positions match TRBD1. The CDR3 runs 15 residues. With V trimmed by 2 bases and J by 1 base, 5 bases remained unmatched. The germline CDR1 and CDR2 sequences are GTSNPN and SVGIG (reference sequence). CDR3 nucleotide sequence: TGTGCCTGGAGTTACCGGGGACAGGGGAACACTGAAGCTTTCTTT. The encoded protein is CAWSYRGQGNTEAFF.

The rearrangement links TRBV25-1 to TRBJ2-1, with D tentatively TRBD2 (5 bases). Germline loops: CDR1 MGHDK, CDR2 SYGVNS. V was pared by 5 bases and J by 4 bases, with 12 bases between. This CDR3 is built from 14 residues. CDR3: CASSPRTSYNEQFF. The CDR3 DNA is TGTGCCAGCAGTCCCAGGACTTCGTACAATGAGCAGTTCTTC.